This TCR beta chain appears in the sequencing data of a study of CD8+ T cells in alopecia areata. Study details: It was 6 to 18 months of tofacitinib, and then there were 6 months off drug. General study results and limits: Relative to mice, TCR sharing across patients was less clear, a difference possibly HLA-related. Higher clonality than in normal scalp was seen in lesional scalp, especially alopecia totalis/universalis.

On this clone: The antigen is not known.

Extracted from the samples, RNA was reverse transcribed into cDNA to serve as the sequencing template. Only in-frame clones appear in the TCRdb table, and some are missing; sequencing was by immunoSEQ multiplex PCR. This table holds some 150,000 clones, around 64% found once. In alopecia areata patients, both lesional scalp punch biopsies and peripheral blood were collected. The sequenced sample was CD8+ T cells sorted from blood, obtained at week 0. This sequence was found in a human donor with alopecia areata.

For the CDR3, the DNA is TGTGCCAGCAGCTCGGGGACAGGGCTGTATGGAAACATTCAGTACTTC. Amino acid sequence: CASSSGTGLYGNIQYF. This chain joins TRBV5-6 and TRBJ2-4, with 9 bases that match TRBD1. The CDR3 has 16 amino acids. The germline gives CDR1 SGHDT, CDR2 YYEEEE. The ends lost 3 bases at V and 6 bases at J; junction bases unmatched: 10.